This is a list of T cell receptor beta chains from one sample in a study of CD8+ T cells in alopecia areata. Generated by immunoSEQ multiplex PCR, the TCRdb table keeps only in-frame clones and is missing some. The sample has approximately 210,000 clones, roughly 60% seen once. The source material was CD4+ T cells sorted from blood, sampled at week 24, from a patient treated with tofacitinib. These receptors all stem from a human donor with alopecia areata. Each CDR3 is given with its conserved first and last residue. A D gene is named only where the DNA matches it firmly. Clone size is shown for a subset of rows, as once, few, many or a class of expanded clone.

clone_size | d_call | j_call | v_call | cdr3_nt | cdr3_aa
. | TRBD1 | TRBJ1-2 | TRBV6-6 | TGTGCCAGCAGTCTCCGACAGGGATCCTCTGGAGGCTACACCTTC | CASSLRQGSSGGYTF
. | . | TRBJ2-4 | TRBV9 | TGTGCCAGCAGCCCGGGAACGGCCAAAAACATTCAGTACTTC | CASSPGTAKNIQYF
. | . | TRBJ2-1 | TRBV29-1 | TGCAGCGTTGCGGGGGTCTCCTACAATGAGCAGTTCTTC | CSVAGVSYNEQFF
few | . | TRBJ1-1 | TRBV30 | TGTGCCTGGAGTGTGGGATCCGAAGCTTTCTTT | CAWSVGSEAFF
. | . | TRBJ1-2 | TRBV14 | TGTGCCAGCAGCCAAACGAGGACCGGCACGGGTGGCTACACCTTC | CASSQTRTGTGGYTF
. | . | TRBJ1-1 | TRBV29-1 | TGCAGCGTTGTGTATGGGTTATTTGGCACTGAAGCTTTCTTT | CSVVYGLFGTEAFF
. | . | TRBJ2-6 | TRBV14 | TGTGCCAGCAGCCGGGCTGGTGGGGCCAACGTCCTGACTTTC | CASSRAGGANVLTF
. | . | TRBJ2-5 | TRBV5-1 | TGCGCCAGCAGCTCCGGCAGGGGACAAGAGACCCAGTACTTC | CASSSGRGQETQYF
. | TRBD1 | TRBJ2-3 | TRBV10-3 | TGTGCCATCAGACCCTCCCCCGGGACAGGGAAAAATTTAAGCACAGATACGCAGTATTTT | CAIRPSPGTGKNLSTDTQYF
few | . | TRBJ2-1 | TRBV5-1 | TGCGCCAGCAGCGGGGGCCAGTACAATGAGCAGTTCTTC | CASSGGQYNEQFF
. | . | TRBJ2-3 | TRBV5-1 | TGCGCCAGCAGCTTGGACGGACAGCAAAGGGATACGCAGTATTTT | CASSLDGQQRDTQYF
. | TRBD2 | TRBJ2-1 | TRBV5-6 | TGTGCCAGCAGCCCACCGGGGGGGAGGAATGAGCAGTTCTTC | CASSPPGGRNEQFF
. | . | TRBJ1-1 | TRBV29-1 | TGCAGCGTAAGACAGATAATGAACACTGAAGCTTTCTTT | CSVRQIMNTEAFF
. | . | TRBJ2-2 | TRBV29-1 | TGCAGCGTTGAGGGCCCCGGGGAGCTGTTTTTT | CSVEGPGELFF
. | . | TRBJ2-2 | TRBV2 | TGTGCCAGCAGTCCGGGACCCGGGGAGCTGTTTTTT | CASSPGPGELFF
. | TRBD1 | TRBJ1-2 | TRBV2 | TGTGCCAGCACCAGACAGGGAAGCTACACCTTC | CASTRQGSYTF
once | TRBD1 | TRBJ1-2 | TRBV6-7 | TGTGCCAGCAGTTACTGGATCGGGACAGAGTATGGCTACACCTTC | CASSYWIGTEYGYTF
. | TRBD2 | TRBJ2-4 | TRBV5-1 | TGCGCCAGCAGCAAGAGACTAGCGGGGGACTCCATTCAGTACTTC | CASSKRLAGDSIQYF
. | . | TRBJ1-6 | TRBV7-9 | TGTGCCAGCAGCTCGGGTCAGGGGAATTCACCCCTCCACTTT | CASSSGQGNSPLHF
once | . | TRBJ1-6 | TRBV11-2 | TGTGCCAGCAGCTTACGGTCTCAGAATTATAATTCACCCCTCCACTTT | CASSLRSQNYNSPLHF
. | . | TRBJ1-6 | TRBV30 | TGTGCCTCTCGACAGGAAGGGTCTGATTCACCCCTCCACTTT | CASRQEGSDSPLHF
. | . | TRBJ2-2 | TRBV6-5 | TGTGCCAGCCGAGCGGACACCGGGGAGCTGTTTTTT | CASRADTGELFF
. | . | TRBJ1-5 | TRBV30 | TGTGCCTGGAGTGTCGGGCTGCCGTATAGCAATCAGCCCCAGCATTTT | CAWSVGLPYSNQPQHF
. | TRBD1 | TRBJ2-2 | TRBV5-1 | TGCGCCAGCAGCCTCCAGCCTGGGACAGGGAACACCGGGGAGCTGTTTTTT | CASSLQPGTGNTGELFF
. | TRBD2 | TRBJ2-7 | TRBV5-6 | TGTGCCAGCAGCTTGCCGGGACTAGCGGGGGACAACGAGCAGTACTTC | CASSLPGLAGDNEQYF
. | . | TRBJ1-2 | TRBV29-1 | TGCAGCGTTGAATCAGCGTTGGTTGATGGCTACACCTTC | CSVESALVDGYTF
. | TRBD1 | TRBJ1-1 | TRBV29-1 | TGCAGCGTTAAGAGGGGGCTCGGCACTGAAGCTTTCTTT | CSVKRGLGTEAFF
. | . | TRBJ2-5 | TRBV5-1 | TGCGCCAGCAGCTTGGCCTTTGGGAAAGAGACCCAGTACTTC | CASSLAFGKETQYF
. | . | TRBJ1-1 | TRBV6-5 | TGTGCCGTAGCTTCGGGGCAGGCGTCCACTGAAGCTTTCTTT | CAVASGQASTEAFF
. | . | TRBJ1-5 | TRBV2 | TGTGCCAGCAGTATGGACACTAATCAGCCCCAGCATTTT | CASSMDTNQPQHF
. | . | TRBJ2-3 | TRBV15 | TGTGCCACCAGCAAGCCTGGACATCTCACAGATACGCAGTATTTT | CATSKPGHLTDTQYF
. | TRBD2 | TRBJ2-1 | TRBV11-2 | TGTGCCAGCAGCTTACTTTGGGGGGGGTACAATGAGCAGTTCTTC | CASSLLWGGYNEQFF
few | . | TRBJ2-1 | TRBV11-3 | TGTGCCAGCAGTTCGGGCCTACTCCCGAACAATGAGCAGTTCTTC | CASSSGLLPNNEQFF
. | . | TRBJ1-1 | TRBV29-1 | TGCAGCGTCCGTCACTCAGACATGAACACTGAAGCTTTCTTT | CSVRHSDMNTEAFF
few | TRBD2 | TRBJ2-1 | TRBV29-1 | TGCAGCGTCGCCGGGACTAGCGGGGGGGTCGCCTCCTACAATGAGCAGTTCTTC | CSVAGTSGGVASYNEQFF
. | . | TRBJ2-5 | TRBV15 | TGTGCCACGAACAACCGGGTCCGGGAGACCCAGTACTTC | CATNNRVRETQYF
once | . | TRBJ2-3 | TRBV7-2 | TGTGCCAGCAGCTTAGGAAGGAGCACAGATACGCAGTATTTT | CASSLGRSTDTQYF
. | . | TRBJ2-7 | TRBV4-3 | TGCGCCAGCAGCCAAGGGTTCTTTCGCGAGCAGTACTTC | CASSQGFFREQYF
. | TRBD1 | TRBJ2-7 | TRBV29-1 | TGCAGCGTTGGGGACAGCTCCTACGAGCAGTACTTC | CSVGDSSYEQYF
. | . | TRBJ2-5 | TRBV4-3 | TGCGCCAGCAGCCAAGATGCTCGCCCGGTTGAGACCCAGTACTTC | CASSQDARPVETQYF
few | . | TRBJ2-7 | TRBV15 | TGTGCCACCAGCAGATACGGGGACTACGAGCAGTACTTC | CATSRYGDYEQYF
. | . | TRBJ2-2 | TRBV10-3 | TGTGCCATCAGCCCTCCCGGAGGGACCGGGGAGCTGTTTTTT | CAISPPGGTGELFF
. | . | TRBJ2-7 | TRBV5-6 | TGTGCCAGCAGCTTGCCGATCCGTATAGAGAAGAACTACGAGCAGTACTTC | CASSLPIRIEKNYEQYF
. | TRBD1 | TRBJ2-7 | TRBV4-3 | TGCGCCAGCAGCCCGGACAGGGGATCAAGAGTTTTCTACGAGCAGTACTTC | CASSPDRGSRVFYEQYF
few | TRBD1 | TRBJ1-2 | TRBV5-5 | TGTGCCAGCAGCTGGGGACAGGTTAACTATGGCTACACCTTC | CASSWGQVNYGYTF
. | . | TRBJ2-6 | TRBV28 | TGTGCCAGCAGTTTCCGCTCTGGGGCCAACGTCCTGACTTTC | CASSFRSGANVLTF
many | TRBD1 | TRBJ1-4 | TRBV5-6 | TGTGCCAGCAGGGGACAGCTTAATGAAAAACTGTTTTTT | CASRGQLNEKLFF
. | . | TRBJ1-2 | TRBV25-1 | TGTGCCAGCAGTGTACAGGTTTTCAATGGCTACACCTTC | CASSVQVFNGYTF